This passage covers 5 T cell receptor beta chains from one sample sequenced in a study of early T cells in non-severe SARS-CoV-2 infection. Using its own MiXCR run on the 5' RACE reads, TCRdb lists one record per CDR3 protein. Of roughly 30,000 distinct CDR3 sequences detected, about 5.7% appear once; the ten largest clones hold roughly 5.5%. The specimen sequenced was whole blood. The receptor set was obtained from an adult who was a healthcare worker with PCR-confirmed SARS-CoV-2 infection or an uninfected control (not recorded which).

This clonotype was counted ten times or more. The rearrangement uses TRBV5-1 and TRBJ1-1, with TRBD1 matching 7 bases. The V segment lost 4 bases and the J segment 6 bases; nucleotides outside the gene matches: 9. The germline gives CDR1 SGHRS, CDR2 YFSETQ. The CDR3 extends over 14 amino acids. Here the CDR3 reads CASSRSTGDSEAFF. The CDR3 DNA reads as TGCGCCAGCAGCCGTAGTACAGGGGACTCTGAAGCTTTCTTT.

This clonotype has a count of ten or more. V usage is TRBV20-1 and J usage is TRBJ2-3; weak D call: TRBD1 (5 bases). Trimming stripped 5 bases from V and 2 bases from J, with 8 bases between. The CDR3 loop spans 12 amino acids. Germline values: CDR1 DFQATT, CDR2 SNEGSKA (reference sequence). As DNA, the CDR3 is TGCAGTGCTCCGACAGCCACAGATACGCAGTATTTT. It specifies CSAPTATDTQYF.

Many counts were recorded for this clonotype. CDR3 region: CASREGFFGVEAFF. The CDR3 nucleotides read TGTGCCAGCAGGGAAGGGTTCTTCGGGGTTGAAGCTTTCTTT. This sequence joins TRBV3-1 and TRBJ1-1; D gene uncertain. V lost 6 bases and J 7 bases, leaving 18 bases between the germline ends. CDR3 length: 14 residues. Germline V gene sequence: CDR1 LGHDT, CDR2 YNNKEL (reference sequence).

This clonotype was seen many times. CDR3: CASSSHLGVLAEAFF. The CDR3 nucleotides are TGTGCCAGCAGCTCACACCTGGGGGTTTTGGCTGAAGCTTTCTTT. This sequence joins TRBV12-3 or TRBV12-4 and TRBJ1-1; weak D call: TRBD1 (5 bases). This CDR3 contains 15 residues. The V gene lost 6 bases and the J gene lost 6 bases, with 20 bases spanning the gap.

This clonotype was seen at least ten times. This chain joins TRBV4-3 and TRBJ2-3; 9 nucleotides match TRBD2. Germline V lookup: CDR1 LGHNA, CDR2 YSLEER. V shed 0 bases and J 4 bases; nucleotides not matched to a gene: 5. The CDR3 spans 16 residues. The CDR3 spells CASSQEGTSLPDTQYF. The CDR3 DNA reads TGCGCCAGCAGCCAAGAAGGGACTAGCTTGCCAGATACGCAGTATTTT.